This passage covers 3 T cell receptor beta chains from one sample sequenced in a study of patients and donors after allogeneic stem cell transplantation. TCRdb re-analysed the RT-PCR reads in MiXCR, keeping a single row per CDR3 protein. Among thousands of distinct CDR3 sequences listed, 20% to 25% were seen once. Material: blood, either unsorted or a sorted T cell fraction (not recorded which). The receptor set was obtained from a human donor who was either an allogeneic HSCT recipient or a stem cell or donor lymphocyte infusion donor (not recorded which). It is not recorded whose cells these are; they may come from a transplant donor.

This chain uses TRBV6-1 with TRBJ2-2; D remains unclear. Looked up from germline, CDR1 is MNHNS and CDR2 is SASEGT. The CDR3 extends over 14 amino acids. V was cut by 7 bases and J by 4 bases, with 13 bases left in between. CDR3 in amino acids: CASMGIWGTGELFF. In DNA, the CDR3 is TGTGCCAGCATGGGAATCTGGGGCACCGGGGAGCTGTTTTTT.

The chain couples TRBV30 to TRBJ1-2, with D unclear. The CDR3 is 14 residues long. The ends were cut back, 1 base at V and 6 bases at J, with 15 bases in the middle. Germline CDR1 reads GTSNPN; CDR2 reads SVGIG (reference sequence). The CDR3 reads CAWSAPGDEHGYTF. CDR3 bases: TGTGCCTGGAGTGCGCCGGGAGATGAACATGGCTACACCTTC.

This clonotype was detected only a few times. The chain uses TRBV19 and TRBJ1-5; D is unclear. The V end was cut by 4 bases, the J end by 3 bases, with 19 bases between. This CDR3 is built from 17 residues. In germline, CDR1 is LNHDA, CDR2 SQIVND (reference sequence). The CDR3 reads CASSTLKFDTNNQPQHF. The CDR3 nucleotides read TGTGCCAGTAGTACCCTTAAGTTCGACACCAACAATCAGCCCCAGCATTTT.